This passage covers 3 T cell receptor beta chains from one sample sequenced in a study of blood T cell repertoires in COVID-19. Clones were read by immunoSEQ multiplex PCR, and TCRdb kept only the in-frame ones, dropping some. The sample holds under 300,000 clones, 85% to 90% seen once. Sequences were obtained from peripheral blood. The receptor set was obtained from a woman aged 40 to 55 who had recovered from COVID-19.

The rearrangement links TRBV18 to TRBJ2-7, with 9 positions matching TRBD1. Germline V lookup: CDR1 KGHSH, CDR2 LQKENI. The CDR3 covers 16 residues. V trimming: 1 base; J trimming: 5 bases; junction bases outside the gene matches: 9. For the CDR3, the DNA is TGTGCCAGCTCACCACTTCCGGGACAGGGTTCCAACGAGCAGTACTTC. This encodes CASSPLPGQGSNEQYF.

The rearrangement uses TRBV11-3 and TRBJ2-1; 7 bases align to TRBD1. V was pared by 2 bases and J by 4 bases, with 5 bases of the junction left unmatched. Germline V gene lookup returns CDR1 SGHNT and CDR2 YENEEA. The CDR3 totals 15 residues. The DNA of the CDR3 is TGTGCCAGCAGCTTATCCCGGGACAGTTACAATGAGCAGTTCTTC. It codes for CASSLSRDSYNEQFF.

The chain links TRBV7-9 to TRBJ2-7, with 10 bases lining up with TRBD1. The CDR3 contains 15 residues. The junction had 7 bases not matched to a gene; V was cut back by 5 bases and J by 3 bases. Germline CDR1 reads SEHNR; CDR2 reads FQNEAQ (reference sequence). The DNA for the CDR3 is TGTGCCAGCAGCCCAACCGGGACAGGGGACTACGAGCAGTACTTC. Translation: CASSPTGTGDYEQYF.